This record looks at one T cell receptor (beta chain) sequence and its context. The record originates from a study of T cell responses to AZD1222 COVID-19 vaccine. Using immunoSEQ multiplex PCR, the repertoire was profiled, and TCRdb retains in-frame clones only, with some absent. Of about 120,000 clones detected, 70% to 90% appear once; the ten largest clones hold 7% to 8.5%. This TCR was sampled from an adult in good health. The sequenced sample was peripheral blood, obtained on day 0 of AZD1222 vaccination.

CDR3 bases: TGTGCCAGCAGCCCTAACAGGAGAGAGGGCACTGAAGCTTTCTTT. Its protein product is CASSPNRREGTEAFF. The genes are TRBV7-9 and TRBJ1-1, with a possible D match to TRBD1 (5 bases). The V end was cut by 5 bases, the J end by 4 bases, with 17 bases between. CDR1 and CDR2 from the germline V gene are SEHNR and FQNEAQ (reference sequence). This CDR3 is built from 15 residues.